This T cell receptor (beta chain) was found in a study of OX40 agonist ivuxolimab in advanced cancers. Points from the study as a whole: Also showing low normalized T-cell clonal expansion were some of the nonresponders. Clonal expansion from baseline to week 6 occurred in both CD4+ and CD8+ T cells.

Libraries were prepared by immunoSEQ multiplex PCR; TCRdb keeps only in-frame clonotypes and omits some of them. The repertoire holds some 33,000 clones, with 80% to 90% as singletons. Blood sampling was done at baseline, cycle 4 day 1, and cycle 7 day 1. In regard to this clone: As yet, its antigen is unknown.

The source was CD4+ or CD8+ T cells sorted from blood, collected in a trial of the OX40 agonist ivuxolimab. This TCR derives from an adult with an advanced solid tumor such as melanoma, head and neck, liver or kidney cancer.

The CDR3 spells CASSQAGTGDEQYF. CDR3 bases: TGTGCCAGCAGCCAAGCCGGGACAGGAGACGAGCAGTACTTC. This chain joins TRBV4-2 and TRBJ2-7; 8 positions match TRBD1. Trimming removed 1 base from V and 5 bases from J; junction bases left unmatched: 4. Germline V gene data show CDR1 as LGHNA and CDR2 as YNFKEQ. The CDR3 is made up of 14 amino acids.